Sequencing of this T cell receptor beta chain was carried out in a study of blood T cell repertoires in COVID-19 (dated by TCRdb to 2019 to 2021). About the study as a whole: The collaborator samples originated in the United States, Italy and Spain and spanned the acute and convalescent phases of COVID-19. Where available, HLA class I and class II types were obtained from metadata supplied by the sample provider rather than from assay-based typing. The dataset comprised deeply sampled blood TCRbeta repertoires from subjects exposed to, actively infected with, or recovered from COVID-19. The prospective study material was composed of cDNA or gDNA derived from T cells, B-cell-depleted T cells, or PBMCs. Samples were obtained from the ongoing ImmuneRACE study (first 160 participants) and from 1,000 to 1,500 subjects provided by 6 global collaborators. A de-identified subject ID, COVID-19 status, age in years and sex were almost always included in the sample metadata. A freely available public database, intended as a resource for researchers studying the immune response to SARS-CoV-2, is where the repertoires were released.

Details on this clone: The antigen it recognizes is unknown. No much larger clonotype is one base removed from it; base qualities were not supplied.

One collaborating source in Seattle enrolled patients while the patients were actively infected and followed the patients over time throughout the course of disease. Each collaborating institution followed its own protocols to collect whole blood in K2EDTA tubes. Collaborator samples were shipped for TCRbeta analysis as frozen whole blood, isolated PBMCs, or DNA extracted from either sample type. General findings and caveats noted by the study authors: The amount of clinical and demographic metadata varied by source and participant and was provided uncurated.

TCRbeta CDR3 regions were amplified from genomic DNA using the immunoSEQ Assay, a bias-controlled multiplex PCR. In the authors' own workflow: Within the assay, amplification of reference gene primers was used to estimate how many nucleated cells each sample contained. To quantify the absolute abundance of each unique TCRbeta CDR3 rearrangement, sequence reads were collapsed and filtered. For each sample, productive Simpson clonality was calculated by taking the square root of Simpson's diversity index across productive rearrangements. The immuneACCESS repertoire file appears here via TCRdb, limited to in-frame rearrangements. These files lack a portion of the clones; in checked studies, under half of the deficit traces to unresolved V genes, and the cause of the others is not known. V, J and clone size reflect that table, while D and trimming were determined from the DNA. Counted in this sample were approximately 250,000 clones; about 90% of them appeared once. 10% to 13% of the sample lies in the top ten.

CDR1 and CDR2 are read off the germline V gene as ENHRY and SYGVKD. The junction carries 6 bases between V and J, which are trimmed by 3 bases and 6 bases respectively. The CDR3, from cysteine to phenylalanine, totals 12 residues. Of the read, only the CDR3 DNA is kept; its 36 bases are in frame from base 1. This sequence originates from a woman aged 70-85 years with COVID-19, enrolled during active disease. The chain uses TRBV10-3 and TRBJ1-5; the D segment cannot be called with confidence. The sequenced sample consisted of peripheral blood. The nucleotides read TGTGCCATCAGTGATCTTCCTCAGCCCCAGCATTTT. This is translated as CAISDLPQPQHF.